The following is a T cell receptor (beta chain) sequence with its context. Deletions cut 1 base from V and 7 bases from J, with 19 bases between. Per germline, CDR1 SGHVS and CDR2 FNYEAQ. The CDR3 is made up of 16 amino acids. This record comes from a study of OX40 agonist ivuxolimab in advanced cancers. The repertoire was sequenced with immunoSEQ multiplex PCR; TCRdb's copy has only in-frame clones and lacks some. Found here are approximately 66,000 clones, about 86% of them singletons; the top ten hold more than 0.65%. The receptor comes from an adult with an advanced solid tumor such as melanoma, head and neck, liver or kidney cancer. Sequencing was performed on CD4+ or CD8+ T cells sorted from blood, taken in a trial of the OX40 agonist ivuxolimab. The chain joins TRBV7-6 to TRBJ1-2, with D unclear. CDR3 nucleotide sequence: TGTGCCAGCAGCTTAGATGCTGGAGACCCAAGGCGTGGCTACACCTTC. This translates into CASSLDAGDPRRGYTF.